Detailed here is one T cell receptor (beta chain). These data originate in a study of OX40 agonist ivuxolimab in advanced cancers. For the study at large: Enrolled patients in dose escalation had cancers that were hepatocellular carcinoma, melanoma, renal cell or head and neck cancer. Participants averaged approximately 65 years of age (range about 23 to 79) and were under 90% male. Two cutaneous melanoma patients and one hepatocellular carcinoma patient, three in all, had partial responses.

Here immunoSEQ multiplex PCR was the method, and the copy in TCRdb shows in-frame clones only, minus some. The sample carries 92,000 or so clones, 70% to 90% recorded once. Samples were taken at baseline and on day 1 of cycles 4 and 7. The sequencing here drew on CD4+ or CD8+ T cells sorted from blood, taken in a trial of the OX40 agonist ivuxolimab. This clonotype was obtained from an adult with an advanced solid tumor such as melanoma, head and neck, liver or kidney cancer.

CDR3 protein: CASSVGLSYEQYF. The CDR3 region has the DNA TGTGCCAGTAGTGTGGGACTCTCCTACGAGCAGTACTTC. J is TRBJ2-7 and V is TRBV19, with D possibly TRBD2 on 6 matching bases. Trimming removed 5 bases at V and 0 bases at J, with 8 bases between. The CDR3 runs to 13 residues. Germline CDR1 reads LNHDA; CDR2 reads SQIVND (reference sequence).